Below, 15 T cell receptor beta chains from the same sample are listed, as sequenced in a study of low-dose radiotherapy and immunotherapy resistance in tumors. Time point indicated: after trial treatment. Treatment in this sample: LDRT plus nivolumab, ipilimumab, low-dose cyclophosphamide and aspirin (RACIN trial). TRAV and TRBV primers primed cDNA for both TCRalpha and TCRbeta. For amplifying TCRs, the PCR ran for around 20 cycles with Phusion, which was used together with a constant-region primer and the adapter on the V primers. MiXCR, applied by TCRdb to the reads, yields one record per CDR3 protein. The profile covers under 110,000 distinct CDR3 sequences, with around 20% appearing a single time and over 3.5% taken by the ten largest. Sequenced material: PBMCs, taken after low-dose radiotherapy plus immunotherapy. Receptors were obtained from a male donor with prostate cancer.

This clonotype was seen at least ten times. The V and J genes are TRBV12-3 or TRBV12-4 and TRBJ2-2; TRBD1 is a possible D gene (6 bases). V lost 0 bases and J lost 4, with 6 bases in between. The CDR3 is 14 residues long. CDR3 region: CASSLARGTGELFF. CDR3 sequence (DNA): TGTGCCAGCAGTTTAGCCAGGGGCACCGGGGAGCTGTTTTTT.

The CDR3 is CASSQAGLAEETQYF. The DNA of the CDR3 is TGTGCCAGTAGTCAGGCGGGACTAGCGGAAGAGACCCAGTACTTC. The V and J genes are TRBV19 and TRBJ2-5, with 11 bases fitting TRBD2. The trim removed 5 bases at V and 3 bases at J, leaving 5 bases unmatched. This CDR3 comprises 15 residues. Germline V gene lookup returns CDR1 LNHDA and CDR2 SQIVND (reference sequence). The full variable domain, in which reference TRBV19 and TRBJ2-5 provide the parts outside the CDR3, is DGGITQSPKYLFRKEGQNVTLSCEQNLNHDAMYWYRQDPGQGLRLIYYSQIVNDFQKGDIAEGYSVSREKKESFPLTVTSAQKNPTAFYLCASSQAGLAEETQYFGPGTRLLVL.

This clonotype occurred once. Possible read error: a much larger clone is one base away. The CDR3 sequence is CVSRTGGNEQFF. The DNA of the CDR3 is TGTGTCAGCAGAACGGGGGGCAATGAGCAGTTCTTC. The chain uses TRBV6-5 and TRBJ2-1; 7 nucleotides agree with TRBD2. The V gene's germline CDR1 is MNHEY and CDR2 SVGAGI. CDR3 length equals 12 residues.

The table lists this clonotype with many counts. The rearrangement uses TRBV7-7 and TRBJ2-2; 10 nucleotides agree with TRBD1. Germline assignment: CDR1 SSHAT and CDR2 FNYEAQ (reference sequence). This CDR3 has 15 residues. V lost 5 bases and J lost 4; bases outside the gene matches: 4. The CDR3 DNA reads TGTGCCAGCAGCCCCCGGACAGGGGGCACCGGGGAGCTGTTTTTT. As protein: CASSPRTGGTGELFF.

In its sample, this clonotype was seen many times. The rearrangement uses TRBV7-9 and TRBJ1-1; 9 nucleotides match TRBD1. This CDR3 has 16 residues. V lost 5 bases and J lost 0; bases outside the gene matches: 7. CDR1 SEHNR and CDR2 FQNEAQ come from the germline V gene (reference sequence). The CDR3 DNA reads TGTGCCAGCAGCCTTGGACAGGGGCCCATGAACACTGAAGCTTTCTTT. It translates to CASSLGQGPMNTEAFF.

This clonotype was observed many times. In DNA, the CDR3 is TGTGCCAGCAGCCAGGGACTAGCGGGGGGCTACGAGCAGTACTTC. Translation: CASSQGLAGGYEQYF. The chain links TRBV7-6 to TRBJ2-7, with TRBD2 matching over 15 bases. V lost 5 bases and J lost 3; bases outside the gene matches: 2. The CDR3 loop spans 15 amino acids. Looked up from germline, CDR1 is SGHVS and CDR2 is FNYEAQ.

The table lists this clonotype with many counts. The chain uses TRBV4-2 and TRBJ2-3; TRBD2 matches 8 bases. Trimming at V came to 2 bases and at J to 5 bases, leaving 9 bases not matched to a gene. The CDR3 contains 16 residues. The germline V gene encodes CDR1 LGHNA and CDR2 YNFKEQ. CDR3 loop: CASSQWPGTSEDTQYF. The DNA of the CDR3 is TGTGCCAGCAGCCAATGGCCCGGGACTAGTGAAGATACGCAGTATTTT.

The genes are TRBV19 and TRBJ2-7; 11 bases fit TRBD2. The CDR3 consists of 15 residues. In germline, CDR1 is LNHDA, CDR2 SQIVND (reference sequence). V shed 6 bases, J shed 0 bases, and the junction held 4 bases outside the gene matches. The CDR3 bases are TGTGCCAGTAGACTAGCGGGGGCGACCTCCTACGAGCAGTACTTC. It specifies CASRLAGATSYEQYF. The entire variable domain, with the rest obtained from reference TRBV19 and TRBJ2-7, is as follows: DGGITQSPKYLFRKEGQNVTLSCEQNLNHDAMYWYRQDPGQGLRLIYYSQIVNDFQKGDIAEGYSVSREKKESFPLTVTSAQKNPTAFYLCASRLAGATSYEQYFGPGTRLTVT.

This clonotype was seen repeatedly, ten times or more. The CDR3 loop is CASSSAWGTGDYEQYF. CDR3 bases: TGTGCCAGCAGCTCCGCTTGGGGGACAGGGGACTACGAGCAGTACTTC. The chain is built from TRBV7-8 and TRBJ2-7; 10 nucleotides align to TRBD1. This CDR3 is built from 16 residues. Germline V gene lookup returns CDR1 SGHVS and CDR2 FQNEAQ. V lost 4 bases to trimming and J lost 3 bases; unmatched junction nucleotides: 9. The whole variable domain, filled in from reference TRBV7-8 and TRBJ2-7, reads GAGVSQSPRYKVAKRGQDVALRCDPISGHVSLFWYQQALGQGPEFLTYFQNEAQLDKSGLPSDRFFAERPEGSVSTLKIQRTQQEDSAVYLCASSSAWGTGDYEQYFGPGTRLTVT.

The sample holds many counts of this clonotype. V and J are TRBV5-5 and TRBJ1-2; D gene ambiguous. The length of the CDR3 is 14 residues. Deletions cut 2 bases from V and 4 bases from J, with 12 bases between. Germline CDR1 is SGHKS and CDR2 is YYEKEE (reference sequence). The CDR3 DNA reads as TGTGCCAGCAGCTTCCCGTCAGAATCCTATGGCTACACCTTC. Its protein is CASSFPSESYGYTF.

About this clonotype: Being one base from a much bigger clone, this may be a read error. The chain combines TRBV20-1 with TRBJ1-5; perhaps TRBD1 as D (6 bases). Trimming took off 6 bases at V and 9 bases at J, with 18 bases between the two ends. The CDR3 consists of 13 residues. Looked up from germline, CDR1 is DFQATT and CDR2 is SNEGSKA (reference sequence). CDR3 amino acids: CSAARGGLPPQHF. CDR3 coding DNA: TGCAGTGCCGCCCGGGGGGGCCTGCCGCCCCAGCATTTT.

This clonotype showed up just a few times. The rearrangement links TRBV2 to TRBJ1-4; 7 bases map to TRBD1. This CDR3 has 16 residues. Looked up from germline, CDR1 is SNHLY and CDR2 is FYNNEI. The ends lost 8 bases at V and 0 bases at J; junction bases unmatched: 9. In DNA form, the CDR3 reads TGTGCCAGCCTGACAGGGCAGGCCACAACTAATGAAAAACTGTTTTTT. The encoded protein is CASLTGQATTNEKLFF.

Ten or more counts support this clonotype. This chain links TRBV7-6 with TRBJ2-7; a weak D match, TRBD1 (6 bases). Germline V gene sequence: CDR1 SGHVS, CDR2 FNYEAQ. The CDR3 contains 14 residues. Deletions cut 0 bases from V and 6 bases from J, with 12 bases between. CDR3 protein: CASSLAAQGGEQYF. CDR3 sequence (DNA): TGTGCCAGCAGCTTAGCAGCACAGGGTGGCGAGCAGTACTTC.

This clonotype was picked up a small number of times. The CDR3 nucleotides read TGTGCCAGCAGCAAAGTAGTGGGGGCGGGACGACAGCCCCAGCATTTT. Protein: CASSKVVGAGRQPQHF. The chain combines TRBV21-1 with TRBJ1-5; no check of the table's D call, TRBD1, against the DNA was made. TRBV21-1 is reported as a pseudogene. The CDR3 length is 16 residues.

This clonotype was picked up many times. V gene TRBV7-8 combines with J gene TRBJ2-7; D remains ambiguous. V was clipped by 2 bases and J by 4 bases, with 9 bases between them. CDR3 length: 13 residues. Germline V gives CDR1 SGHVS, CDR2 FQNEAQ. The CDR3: CASSLTQAYEQYF. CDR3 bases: TGTGCCAGCAGCTTAACGCAGGCGTACGAGCAGTACTTC.